What follows are 9 T cell receptor beta chains derived from one specimen sequenced in a study of T-cell memory formation after mild COVID-19. TCRdb reprocessed the 5' RACE reads with MiXCR, giving one entry per CDR3 protein. The sample lists tens of thousands of distinct CDR3 sequences; around 13% were seen once. Input material: PBMCs or a T cell subset sorted from them (not recorded which). These receptors were collected from a man aged 18 to 30 who had mild COVID-19 (a few samples of this study predate the infection). Cell type and time point are not known.

Notes on this clonotype: Germline and junction disagree at one end, which may indicate a read error. V usage is TRBV4-2 and J usage is TRBJ2-3; D remains unclear. This CDR3 is built from 16 residues. CDR1 is LGHNA, CDR2 YNFKEQ, per germline. The CDR3 loop is CASSHLPRRVTDTQYF. The CDR3, as DNA: TGCGCCAGCAGCCATCTCCCTCGAAGGGTCACAGATACGCAGTATTTT.

The genes are TRBV4-3 and TRBJ2-1; D is perhaps TRBD1 (6 bases). This CDR3 spans 16 amino acids. The germline V and J ends were trimmed by 0 bases and 7 bases, with 16 bases remaining between them. CDR1 is LGHNA, CDR2 YSLEER, per germline. CDR3 sequence reads: CASSQDPTGLGNEQFF. DNA for the CDR3: TGCGCCAGCAGCCAAGATCCAACAGGGCTGGGGAATGAGCAGTTCTTC.

V usage is TRBV7-2 and J usage is TRBJ1-6; D gene uncertain. The V end lost 3 bases, the J end lost 14 bases, and 8 bases lay between the germline ends. CDR1 is SGHTA and CDR2 is FQGNSA in the germline V gene. This CDR3 has 11 residues. The CDR3: CASSFSTSLHF. The DNA for the CDR3 is TGTGCCAGCAGCTTTTCTACATCCCTCCACTTT.

The chain couples TRBV12-3 or TRBV12-4 to TRBJ2-1; TRBD2 might be the D (6 bases). The V end lost 3 bases, the J end lost 8 bases, and 8 bases lay between the germline ends. CDR3 length: 12 amino acids. This CDR3 reads CASSFLADEQFF. The CDR3 bases are TGTGCCAGCAGTTTTTTAGCGGATGAGCAGTTCTTC.

This clonotype showed up just a few times. This rearrangement joins TRBV12-3 or TRBV12-4 to TRBJ2-7; 8 positions agree with TRBD1. CDR3 length: 12 residues. Trimming cost V 3 bases and J 6 bases; bases outside gene matches: 1. The CDR3 here is CASSFGTGEQYV. CDR3 sequence (DNA): TGTGCCAGCAGTTTCGGGACAGGCGAGCAGTACGTC.

The rearrangement joins TRBV7-9 to TRBJ2-5, with D perhaps TRBD1 or TRBD2 (6 bases each). The CDR3 runs 16 residues. Germline V lookup: CDR1 SEHNR, CDR2 FQNEAQ (reference sequence). Trimming left V 5 bases short and J 5 bases short, with 21 bases between. Written as DNA, the CDR3 is TGTGCCAGCAGCCCCGATAGGGGGGTGCCGCAGGAGACCCAGTACTTC. It is translated as CASSPDRGVPQETQYF.

Ten or more counts support this clonotype. The chain links TRBV29-1 to TRBJ2-7; D ambiguous. The V end lost 4 bases, the J end lost 2 bases, and 6 bases lay between the germline ends. The CDR3 is 11 residues long. Germline V gene lookup returns CDR1 SQVTM and CDR2 ANQGSEA. This CDR3 reads CSVVETYEQYF. Here the CDR3 DNA reads TGCAGCGTTGTCGAAACCTACGAGCAGTACTTC.

This clonotype has only a few counts. This sequence joins TRBV9 and TRBJ2-1, with 14 bases lining up with TRBD2. Germline V lookup: CDR1 SGDLS, CDR2 YYNGEE. The length of the CDR3 is 16 residues. With 4 bases clipped from V and 7 bases from J, the junction kept 7 bases outside the gene matches. CDR3 loop: CASSPETSGGANEQFF. CDR3 in DNA: TGTGCCAGCAGCCCCGAGACTAGCGGGGGGGCAAATGAGCAGTTCTTC.

This clonotype was seen many times. The chain has TRBV4-2 and TRBJ2-6; 8 positions match TRBD2. The V gene end was trimmed by 0 bases and the J gene end by 4 bases; junction bases not matched to a gene: 2. Germline loops: CDR1 LGHNA, CDR2 YNFKEQ. The CDR3 loop spans 16 amino acids. The DNA for the CDR3 is TGTGCCAGCAGCCAAGAAGCGGGGGTCGGGGCCAACGTCCTGACTTTC. Encoded protein: CASSQEAGVGANVLTF.